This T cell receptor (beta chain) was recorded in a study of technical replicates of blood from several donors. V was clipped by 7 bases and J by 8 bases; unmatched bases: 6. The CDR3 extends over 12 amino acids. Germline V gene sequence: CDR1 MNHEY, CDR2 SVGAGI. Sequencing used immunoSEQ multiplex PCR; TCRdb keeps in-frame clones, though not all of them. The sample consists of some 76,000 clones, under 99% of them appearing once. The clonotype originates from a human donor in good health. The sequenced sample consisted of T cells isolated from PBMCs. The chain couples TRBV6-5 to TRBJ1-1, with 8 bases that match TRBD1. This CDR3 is CASIDRGKEAFF. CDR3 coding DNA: TGTGCCAGCATAGACAGGGGTAAGGAAGCTTTCTTT.